One T cell receptor (beta chain) is described in this entry. Antigen: not known. TCRdb's copy holds only in-frame clones and misses some; the assay was immunoSEQ multiplex PCR. The data hold tens of thousands of clones, with approximately 86% observed a single time. The data originate from a study of OX40 agonist ivuxolimab in advanced cancers. Overall study context: Patients were treated with intravenous ivuxolimab, dosed at 0.01 to 10 mg/kg and infused every 2 weeks.

From germline, CDR1 is LNHDA and CDR2 SQIVND (reference sequence). The CDR3 has 16 amino acids. V lost 3 bases and J 3 bases, leaving 15 bases between the germline ends. Study results and caveats: With doses of 0.1 to 3.0 mg/kg, CD4+ and CD8+ blood T cells had undergone clonal expansion by week 6. Mean expanded clone counts were higher in CD8+ than CD4+ T cells.

The chain couples TRBV19 to TRBJ1-5; maybe TRBD1 (6 bases). This clonotype originated in an adult with an advanced solid tumor such as melanoma, head and neck, liver or kidney cancer. Specimen: CD4+ or CD8+ T cells sorted from blood, collected in a trial of the OX40 agonist ivuxolimab. As DNA, the CDR3 is TGTGCCAGTAGTATGCTGGGGGGCTGGGTCAATCAGCCCCAGCATTTT. Residues: CASSMLGGWVNQPQHF.